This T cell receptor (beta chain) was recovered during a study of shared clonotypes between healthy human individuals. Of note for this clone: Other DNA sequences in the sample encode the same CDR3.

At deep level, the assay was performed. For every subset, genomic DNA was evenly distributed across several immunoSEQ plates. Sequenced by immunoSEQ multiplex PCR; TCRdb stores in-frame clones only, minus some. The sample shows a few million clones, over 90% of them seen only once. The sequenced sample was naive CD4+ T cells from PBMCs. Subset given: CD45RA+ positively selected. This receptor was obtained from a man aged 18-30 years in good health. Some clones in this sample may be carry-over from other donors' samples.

CDR3 region: CASSPSSYNEQFF. CDR3 coding DNA: TGTGCCAGCAGCCCCAGCTCCTACAATGAGCAGTTCTTC. This sequence joins TRBV7-3 and TRBJ2-1; no clear D gene. Germline V gene sequence: CDR1 SGHTA, CDR2 FQGTGA. With 5 bases removed from V and 0 bases from J, the gap between germline ends came to 5 bases. The CDR3 consists of 13 residues. The full variable domain, in which reference TRBV7-3 and TRBJ2-1 provide the parts outside the CDR3, is GAGVSQTPSNKVTEKGKYVELRCDPISGHTALYWYRQSLGQGPEFLIYFQGTGAADDSGLPNDRFFAVRPEGSVSTLKIQRTERGDSAVYLCASSPSSYNEQFFGPGTRLTVL.